This T cell receptor (beta chain) was sequenced during a study of siplizumab effects on memory and regulatory T cells. Study-wide points: There appeared to be greater diversity in naive T cells than in memory cells, and naive T cells seemed major contributors to the alloresponse. Tracing alloreactive clones into unstimulated subsets worked for only a minor fraction of them.

The CDR3 consists of 15 residues. With 5 bases removed from V and 3 bases from J, the gap between germline ends came to 16 bases. From germline, CDR1 is SGHTA and CDR2 FQGNSA. As regards this clone: Its matching antigen is unknown.

Around 96,000 TCR templates were measured in each sample. TCRdb's table, derived via immunoSEQ multiplex PCR, lists solely in-frame clones and lacks some. This table has some 100,000 clones, 91% appearing once. The V and J genes are TRBV7-2 and TRBJ2-5, with a possible D match to TRBD1 (5 bases). The TCR comes from a human donor in good health. Sequencing was performed on CD4+ T cells sorted from blood. The CDR3 loop is CASSKRTRREETQYF. As DNA, the CDR3 is TGTGCCAGCAGCAAACGGACCCGCAGGGAAGAGACCCAGTACTTC. The whole variable domain, remainder taken from reference TRBV7-2 and TRBJ2-5, is GAGVSQSPSNKVTEKGKDVELRCDPISGHTALYWYRQSLGQGLEFLIYFQGNSAPDKSGLPSDRFSAERTGGSVSTLTIQRTQQEDSAVYLCASSKRTRREETQYFGPGTRLLVL.